This T cell receptor beta chain was observed in a study of T cells in Graves' hyperthyroidism and ophthalmopathy. Amplification of TCR beta CDR3 regions was performed using RNA transcripts as template. HTBI primers were employed in a first-round RT-PCR of the TCR CDR3. TCRdb itself ran the multiplex PCR reads through MiXCR, one entry per CDR3 protein. Of 350,000 to 400,000 distinct CDR3 sequences listed, 15% are singletons. Diagnoses rested on clinical symptoms, serum thyroxine and TRAb, thyroid ultrasound and orbital computed tomography. This clonotype was detected many times. Trimming took 3 bases from V and 1 from J; bases not matched to a gene: 3. CDR3 length: 15 residues. CDR1 is KGHSH and CDR2 is LQKENI in the germline V gene.

Material: blood. The chain carries TRBV18 and TRBJ1-5; 7 bases align to TRBD1. This clonotype was obtained from a woman in her twenties or thirties with Graves' hyperthyroidism. The CDR3: CASSPTGISNQPQHF. The DNA of the CDR3 is TGTGCCAGCTCACCGACAGGGATAAGCAATCAGCCCCAGCATTTT.